The TCR beta chain described here comes from a study of blood T cells in healthy people across ages. Primers used in a second PCR of roughly 6 to 11 cycles were a sample-barcoded 5' primer and a J-beta primer mix. TCRdb re-derived calls from the 5' RACE reads in MiXCR, one entry per CDR3 protein. The sample lists approximately 960,000 distinct CDR3 sequences, 29% seen once, with 9.5% to 13% in the top ten. This clonotype turned up a few times. Per germline, CDR1 LNHNV and CDR2 YYDKDF (reference sequence). V gave up 4 bases and J gave up 3 bases; unmatched junction bases: 5. This CDR3 comprises 15 residues. The same sample was also used in a study of T cells of mothers and their children.

Sequenced: blood. The chain couples TRBV15 to TRBJ1-4; 7 bases are a match to TRBD1. This clonotype originated in a woman aged 40 to 50 in good health. The DNA for the CDR3 is TGTGCCACCAGCATCGACAGGGTCGCTAATGAAAAACTGTTTTTT. It encodes CATSIDRVANEKLFF.